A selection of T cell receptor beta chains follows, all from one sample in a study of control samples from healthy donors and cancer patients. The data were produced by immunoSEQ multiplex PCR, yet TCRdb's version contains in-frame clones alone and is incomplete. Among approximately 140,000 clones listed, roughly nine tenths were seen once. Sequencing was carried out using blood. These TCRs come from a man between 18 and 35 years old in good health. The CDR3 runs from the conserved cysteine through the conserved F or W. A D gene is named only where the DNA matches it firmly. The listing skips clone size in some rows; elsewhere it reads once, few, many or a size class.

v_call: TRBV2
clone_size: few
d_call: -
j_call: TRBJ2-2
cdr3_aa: CASTLQTYTGELFF
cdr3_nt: TGTGCCAGCACTCTCCAGACCTACACCGGGGAGCTGTTTTTT

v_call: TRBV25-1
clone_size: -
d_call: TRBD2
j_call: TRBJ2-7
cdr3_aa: CASSWGGDEQYF
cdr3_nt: TGTGCCAGCAGTTGGGGGGGTGACGAGCAGTACTTC

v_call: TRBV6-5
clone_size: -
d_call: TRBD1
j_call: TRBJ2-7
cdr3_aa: CASSSPGTGWYEQYF
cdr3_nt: TGTGCCAGCAGTTCCCCGGGGACAGGGTGGTACGAGCAGTACTTC

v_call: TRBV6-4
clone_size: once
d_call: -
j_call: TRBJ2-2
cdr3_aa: CASSDSGDTGELFF
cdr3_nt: TGTGCCAGCAGTGACTCAGGGGACACCGGGGAGCTGTTTTTT

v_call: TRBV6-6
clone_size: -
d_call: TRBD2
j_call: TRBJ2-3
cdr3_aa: CASSHIAGAADTQYF
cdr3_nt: TGTGCCAGCAGTCATATAGCGGGGGCAGCAGATACGCAGTATTTT

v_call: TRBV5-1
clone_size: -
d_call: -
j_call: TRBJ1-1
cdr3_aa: CASSLTGSLNTEAFF
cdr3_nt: TGCGCCAGCAGCTTAACAGGTTCGTTGAACACTGAAGCTTTCTTT

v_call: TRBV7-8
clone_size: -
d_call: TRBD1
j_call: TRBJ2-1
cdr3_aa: CASSRAGQGYNEQFF
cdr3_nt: TGTGCCAGCAGCCGAGCGGGACAGGGCTACAATGAGCAGTTCTTC

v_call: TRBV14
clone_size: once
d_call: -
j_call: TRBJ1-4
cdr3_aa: CASSPGILGEKLFF
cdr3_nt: TGTGCCAGCAGCCCTGGGATATTGGGTGAAAAACTGTTTTTT

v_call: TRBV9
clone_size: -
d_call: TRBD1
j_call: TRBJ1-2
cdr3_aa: CASSATGGNAHGYTF
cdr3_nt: TGTGCCAGCAGCGCGACAGGGGGAAATGCACATGGCTACACCTTC

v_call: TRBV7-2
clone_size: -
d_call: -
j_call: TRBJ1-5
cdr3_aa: CASSPHLRDNQPQHF
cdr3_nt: TGTGCCAGCAGCCCGCATCTACGGGACAATCAGCCCCAGCATTTT

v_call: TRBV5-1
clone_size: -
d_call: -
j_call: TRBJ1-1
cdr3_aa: CASSLMDESEAFF
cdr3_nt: TGCGCCAGCAGCTTGATGGACGAGTCTGAAGCTTTCTTT

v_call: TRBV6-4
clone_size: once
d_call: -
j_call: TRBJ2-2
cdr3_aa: CASRETGNTGELFF
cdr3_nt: TGTGCCAGCAGAGAAACAGGAAACACCGGGGAGCTGTTTTTT

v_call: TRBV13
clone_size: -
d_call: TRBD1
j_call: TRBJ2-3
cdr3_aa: CASSDNRGQVWLPRTDTQYF
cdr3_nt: TGTGCCAGCAGCGATAACCGCGGACAGGTCTGGTTGCCCCGCACAGATACGCAGTATTTT

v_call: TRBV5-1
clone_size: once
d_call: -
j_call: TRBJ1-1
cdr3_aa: CASSWSIMNTEAFF
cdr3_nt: TGCGCCAGCAGCTGGAGTATAATGAACACTGAAGCTTTCTTT

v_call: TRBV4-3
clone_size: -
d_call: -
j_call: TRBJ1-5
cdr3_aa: CASSQDRDSPAQHF
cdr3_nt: TGCGCCAGCAGCCAAGATCGAGACTCACCGGCCCAGCATTTT

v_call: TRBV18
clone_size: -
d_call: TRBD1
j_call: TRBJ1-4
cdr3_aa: CASSPPGQGYEKLFF
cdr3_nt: TGTGCCAGCTCACCACCGGGACAGGGGTATGAAAAACTGTTTTTT

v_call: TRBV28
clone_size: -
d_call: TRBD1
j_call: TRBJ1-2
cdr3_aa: CASTSGDRPYGYTF
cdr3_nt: TGTGCCAGCACCTCTGGGGACAGGCCCTATGGCTACACCTTC

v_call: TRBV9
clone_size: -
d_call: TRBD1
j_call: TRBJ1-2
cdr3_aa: CASSSEFGTGGGYTF
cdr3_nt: TGTGCCAGCAGCTCAGAGTTTGGGACAGGTGGTGGCTACACCTTC

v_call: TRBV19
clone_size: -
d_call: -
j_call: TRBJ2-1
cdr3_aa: CASRPGPYNEQFF
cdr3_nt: TGTGCCAGTCGTCCGGGACCCTACAATGAGCAGTTCTTC

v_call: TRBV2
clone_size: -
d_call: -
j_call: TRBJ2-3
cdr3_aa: CASPSGTQTDTQYF
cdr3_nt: TGTGCCAGCCCCTCCGGGACTCAGACAGATACGCAGTATTTT

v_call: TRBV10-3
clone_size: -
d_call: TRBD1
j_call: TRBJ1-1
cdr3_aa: CAISERTGGKKYTEAFF
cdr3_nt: TGTGCCATCAGCGAGCGGACAGGGGGCAAGAAGTACACTGAAGCTTTCTTT

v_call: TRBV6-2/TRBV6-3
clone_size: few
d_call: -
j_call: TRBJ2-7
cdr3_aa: CASSQTYEQYF
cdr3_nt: TGTGCCAGCAGCCAAACCTACGAGCAGTACTTC